This T cell receptor beta chain was documented in a study of T-cell memory formation after mild COVID-19. Regarding the study as a whole: Among contracting clones, CD4+ were mainly CM/EM and CD8+ enriched in EMRA.

V gave up 2 bases and J gave up 3 bases, with 7 bases separating them. Germline CDR1 and CDR2: MNHEY and SMNVEV (reference sequence). The CDR3 has 13 residues. 5'RACE primed at constant segments yielded TCR alpha and TCR beta cDNA libraries bearing sample barcodes and UMIs. TCRdb fed the 5' RACE reads into MiXCR, producing one record per CDR3 protein. Of 190,000 or so distinct CDR3 sequences listed, about 20% were seen once; the top ten hold more than 20%. Note on this clonotype: As yet, its antigen is unknown.

The sequence was collected from an adult woman who had mild COVID-19 (a few samples of this study predate the infection). Cell type and time point are not known. This rearrangement joins TRBV27 to TRBJ1-2; D is perhaps TRBD1 (6 bases). Sequencing was performed on PBMCs or a T cell subset sorted from them (not recorded which). CDR3 nucleotides: TGTGCCAGCAGTTTACACAGGGACTATGGCTACACCTTC. Protein: CASSLHRDYGYTF.